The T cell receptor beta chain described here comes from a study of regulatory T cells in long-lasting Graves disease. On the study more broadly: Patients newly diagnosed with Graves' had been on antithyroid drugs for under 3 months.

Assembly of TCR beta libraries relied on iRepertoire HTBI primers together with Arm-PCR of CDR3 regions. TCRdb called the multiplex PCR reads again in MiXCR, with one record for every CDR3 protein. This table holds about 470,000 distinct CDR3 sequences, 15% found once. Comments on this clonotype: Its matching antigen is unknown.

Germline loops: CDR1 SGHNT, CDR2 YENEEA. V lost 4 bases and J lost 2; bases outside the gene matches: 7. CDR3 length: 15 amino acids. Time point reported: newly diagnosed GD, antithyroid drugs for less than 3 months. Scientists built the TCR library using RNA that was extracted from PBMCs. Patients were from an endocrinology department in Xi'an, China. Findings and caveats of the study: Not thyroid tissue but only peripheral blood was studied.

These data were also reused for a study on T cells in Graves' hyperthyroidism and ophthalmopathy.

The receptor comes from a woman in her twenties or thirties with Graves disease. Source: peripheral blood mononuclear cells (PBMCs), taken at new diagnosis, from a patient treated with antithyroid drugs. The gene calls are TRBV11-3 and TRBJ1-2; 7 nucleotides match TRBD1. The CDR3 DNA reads TGTGCCAGCAGCTCGGGACAGACCACAAACTATGGCTACACCTTC. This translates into CASSSGQTTNYGYTF.